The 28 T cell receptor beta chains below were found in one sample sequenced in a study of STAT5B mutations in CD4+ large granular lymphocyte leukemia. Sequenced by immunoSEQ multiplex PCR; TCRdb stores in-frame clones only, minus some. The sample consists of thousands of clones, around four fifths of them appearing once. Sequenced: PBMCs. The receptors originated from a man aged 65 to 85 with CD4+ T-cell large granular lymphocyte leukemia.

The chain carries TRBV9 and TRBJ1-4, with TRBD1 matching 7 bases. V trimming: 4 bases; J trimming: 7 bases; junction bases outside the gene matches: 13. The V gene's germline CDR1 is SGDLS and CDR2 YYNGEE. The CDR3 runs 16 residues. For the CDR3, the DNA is TGTGCCAGCAGCTTAGGGGTCCGGGACAGTACTGAAAAACTGTTTTTT. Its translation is CASSLGVRDSTEKLFF.

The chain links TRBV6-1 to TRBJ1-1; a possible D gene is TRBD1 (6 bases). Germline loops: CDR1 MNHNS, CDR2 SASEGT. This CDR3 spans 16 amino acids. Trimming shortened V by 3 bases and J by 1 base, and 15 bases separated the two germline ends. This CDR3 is CASSDWGAGWNTEAFF. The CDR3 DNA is TGTGCCAGCAGTGACTGGGGGGCGGGGTGGAACACTGAAGCTTTCTTT.

The chain's CDR3 is CASSTRPGTRGGENTGELFF. The CDR3 region has the DNA TGTGCCAGCTCCACTCGTCCCGGGACTAGAGGTGGCGAGAACACCGGGGAGCTGTTTTTT. This sequence joins TRBV27 and TRBJ2-2; 8 positions match TRBD2. J gave up 1 base and V 8 bases, and 21 bases lay outside the gene matches. The germline V gene has CDR1 MNHEY and CDR2 SMNVEV (reference sequence). The CDR3 runs to 20 residues.

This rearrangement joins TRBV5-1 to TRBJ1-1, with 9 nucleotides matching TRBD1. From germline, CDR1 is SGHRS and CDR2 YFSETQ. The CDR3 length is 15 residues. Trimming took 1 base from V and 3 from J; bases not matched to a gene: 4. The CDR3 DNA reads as TGCGCCAGCAGCTTGACAGGGGGCGAGGACACTGAAGCTTTCTTT. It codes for CASSLTGGEDTEAFF.

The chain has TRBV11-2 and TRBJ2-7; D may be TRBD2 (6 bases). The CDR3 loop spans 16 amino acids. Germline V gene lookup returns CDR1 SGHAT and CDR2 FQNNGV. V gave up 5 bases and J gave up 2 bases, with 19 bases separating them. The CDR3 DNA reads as TGTGCCAGCAGCCCCCCTAGTCCGGGGGTCGCCTACGAGCAGTACTTC. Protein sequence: CASSPPSPGVAYEQYF.

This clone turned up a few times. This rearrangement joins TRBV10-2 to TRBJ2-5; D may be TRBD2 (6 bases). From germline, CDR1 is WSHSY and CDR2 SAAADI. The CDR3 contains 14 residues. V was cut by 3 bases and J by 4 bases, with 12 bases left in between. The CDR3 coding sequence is TGCGCCAGCAGTGATTTACGGGAGAGAGAGACCCAGTACTTC. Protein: CASSDLRERETQYF.

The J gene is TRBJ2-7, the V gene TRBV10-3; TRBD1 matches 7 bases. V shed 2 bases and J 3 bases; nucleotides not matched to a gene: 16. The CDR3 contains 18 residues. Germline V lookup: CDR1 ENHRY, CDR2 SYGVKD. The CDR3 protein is CAISEGEIRGPNSYEQYF. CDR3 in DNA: TGTGCCATCAGTGAGGGCGAAATAAGGGGGCCCAACAGCTACGAGCAGTACTTC.

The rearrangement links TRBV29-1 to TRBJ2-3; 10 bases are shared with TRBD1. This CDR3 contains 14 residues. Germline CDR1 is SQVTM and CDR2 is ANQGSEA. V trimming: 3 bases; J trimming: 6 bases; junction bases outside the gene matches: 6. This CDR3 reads CSVDDRGLGDTQYF. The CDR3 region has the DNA TGCAGCGTTGACGACAGGGGGCTTGGTGATACGCAGTATTTT.

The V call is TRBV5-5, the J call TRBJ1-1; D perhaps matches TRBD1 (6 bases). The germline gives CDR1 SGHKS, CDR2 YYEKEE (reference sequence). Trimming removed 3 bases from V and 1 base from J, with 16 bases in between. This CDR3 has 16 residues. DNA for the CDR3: TGTGCCAGCAGCTATTGGGCAGGGGAGGGGAACACTGAAGCTTTCTTT. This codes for CASSYWAGEGNTEAFF.

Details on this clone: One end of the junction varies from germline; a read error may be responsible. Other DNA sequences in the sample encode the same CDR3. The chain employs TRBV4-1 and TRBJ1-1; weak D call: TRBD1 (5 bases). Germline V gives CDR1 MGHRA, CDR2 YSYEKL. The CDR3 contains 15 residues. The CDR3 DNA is TGTGCCAGCAGCCCTCGTTCTGACAGGAACACTGAAGCTTTCTTT. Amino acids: CASSPRSDRNTEAFF.

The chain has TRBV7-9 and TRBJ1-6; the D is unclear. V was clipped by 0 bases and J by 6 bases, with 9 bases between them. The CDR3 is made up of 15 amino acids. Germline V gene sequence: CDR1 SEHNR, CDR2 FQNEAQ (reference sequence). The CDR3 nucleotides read TGTGCCAGCAGCTTAGCCCCGGCGGGTAATTCACCCCTCCACTTT. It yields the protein CASSLAPAGNSPLHF.

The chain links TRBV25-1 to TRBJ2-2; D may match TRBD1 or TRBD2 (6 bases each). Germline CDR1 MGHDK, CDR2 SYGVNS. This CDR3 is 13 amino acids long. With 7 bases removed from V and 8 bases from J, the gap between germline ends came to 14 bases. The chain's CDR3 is CASTPQGRGELFF. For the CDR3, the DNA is TGTGCCAGCACCCCGCAGGGGAGGGGGGAGCTGTTTTTT.

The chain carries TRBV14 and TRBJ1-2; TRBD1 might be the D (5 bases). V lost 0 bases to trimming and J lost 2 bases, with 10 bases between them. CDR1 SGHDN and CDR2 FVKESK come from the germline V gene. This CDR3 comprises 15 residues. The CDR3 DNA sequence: TGTGCCAGCAGCCAAGATCTCTGGGGGAACTATGGCTACACCTTC. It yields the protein CASSQDLWGNYGYTF.

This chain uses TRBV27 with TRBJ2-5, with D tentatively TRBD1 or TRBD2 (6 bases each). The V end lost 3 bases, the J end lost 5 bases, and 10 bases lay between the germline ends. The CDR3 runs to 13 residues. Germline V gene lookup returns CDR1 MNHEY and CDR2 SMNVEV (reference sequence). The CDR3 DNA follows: TGTGCCAGCAGTTTTGACGGGGGCGAGACCCAGTACTTC. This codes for CASSFDGGETQYF.

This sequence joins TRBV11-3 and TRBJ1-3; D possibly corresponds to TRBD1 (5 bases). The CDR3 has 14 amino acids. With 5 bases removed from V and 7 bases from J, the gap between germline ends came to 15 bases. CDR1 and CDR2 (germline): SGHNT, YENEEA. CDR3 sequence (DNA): TGTGCCAGCAGCCCACGGGGCCTGGTGAACACCATATATTTT. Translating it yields CASSPRGLVNTIYF.

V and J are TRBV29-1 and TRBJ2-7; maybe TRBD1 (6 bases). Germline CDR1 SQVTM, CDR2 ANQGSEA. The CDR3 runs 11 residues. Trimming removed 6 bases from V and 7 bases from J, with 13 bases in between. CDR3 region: CSVPEGGEQYF. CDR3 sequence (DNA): TGCAGCGTCCCTGAAGGGGGTGAGCAGTACTTC.

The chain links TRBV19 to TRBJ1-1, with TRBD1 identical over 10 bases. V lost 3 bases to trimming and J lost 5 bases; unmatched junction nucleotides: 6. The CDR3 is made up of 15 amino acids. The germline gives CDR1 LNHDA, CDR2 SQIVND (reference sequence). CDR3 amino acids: CASSMGTGATTEAFF. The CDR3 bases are TGTGCCAGTAGTATGGGGACAGGGGCCACAACTGAAGCTTTCTTT.

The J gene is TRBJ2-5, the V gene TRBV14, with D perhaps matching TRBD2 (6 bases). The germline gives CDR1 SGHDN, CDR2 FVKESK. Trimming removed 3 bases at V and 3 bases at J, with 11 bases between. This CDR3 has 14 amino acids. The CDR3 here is CASSHRGVEETQYF. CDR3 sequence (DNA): TGTGCCAGCAGCCACCGCGGGGTAGAAGAGACCCAGTACTTC.

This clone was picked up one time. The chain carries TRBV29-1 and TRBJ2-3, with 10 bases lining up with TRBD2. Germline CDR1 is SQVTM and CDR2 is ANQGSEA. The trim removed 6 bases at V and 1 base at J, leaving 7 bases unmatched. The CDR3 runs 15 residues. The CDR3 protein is CSVDPSGSGTDTQYF. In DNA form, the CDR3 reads TGCAGCGTAGACCCTAGCGGGAGCGGCACAGATACGCAGTATTTT.

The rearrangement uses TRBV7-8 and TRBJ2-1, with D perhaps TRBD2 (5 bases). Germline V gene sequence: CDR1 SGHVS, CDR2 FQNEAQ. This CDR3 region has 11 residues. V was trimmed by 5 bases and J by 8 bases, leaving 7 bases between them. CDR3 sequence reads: CASSGLDEQFF. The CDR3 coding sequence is TGTGCCAGCAGCGGACTCGATGAGCAGTTCTTC.

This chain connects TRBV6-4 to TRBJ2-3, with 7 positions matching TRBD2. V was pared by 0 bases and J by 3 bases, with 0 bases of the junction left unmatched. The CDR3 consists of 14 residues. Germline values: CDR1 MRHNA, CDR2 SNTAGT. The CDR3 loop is CASSDSRETDTQYF. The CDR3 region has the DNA TGTGCCAGCAGTGACTCGCGGGAGACAGATACGCAGTATTTT.

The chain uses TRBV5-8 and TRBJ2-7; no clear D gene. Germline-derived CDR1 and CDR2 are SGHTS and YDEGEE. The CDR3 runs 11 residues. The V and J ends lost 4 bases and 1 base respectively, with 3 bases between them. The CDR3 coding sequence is TGTGCCAGCAGCCCTTCCTACGAGCAGTACTTC. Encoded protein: CASSPSYEQYF.

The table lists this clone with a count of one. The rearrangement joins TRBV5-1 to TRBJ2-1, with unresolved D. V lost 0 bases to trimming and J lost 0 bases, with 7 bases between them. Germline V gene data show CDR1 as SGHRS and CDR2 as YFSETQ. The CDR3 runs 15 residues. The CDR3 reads CASSLAGISYNEQFF. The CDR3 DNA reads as TGCGCCAGCAGCTTGGCCGGCATCTCCTACAATGAGCAGTTCTTC.

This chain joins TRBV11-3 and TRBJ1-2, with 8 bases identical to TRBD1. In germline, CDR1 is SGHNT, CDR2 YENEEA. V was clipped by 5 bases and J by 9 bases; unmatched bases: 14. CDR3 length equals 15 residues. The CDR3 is CASSPPRQGFDSYTF. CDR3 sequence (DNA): TGTGCCAGCAGCCCGCCGAGACAGGGGTTCGACAGCTACACCTTC.

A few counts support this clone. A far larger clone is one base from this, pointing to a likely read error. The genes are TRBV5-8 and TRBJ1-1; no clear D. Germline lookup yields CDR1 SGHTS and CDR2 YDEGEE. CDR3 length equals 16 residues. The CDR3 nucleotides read TGTGCCAGCAGCTTGGCCGAGGAGGGTTGGAACCCTGAAGCTTTCTTT. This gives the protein CASSLAEEGWNPEAFF.

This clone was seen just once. The CDR3 sequence: CASSSQDYRTYEQYF. The CDR3 DNA follows: TGTGCCAGCAGCTCCCAGGACTACAGGACCTACGAGCAGTACTTC. This rearrangement joins TRBV7-2 to TRBJ2-7; D might be TRBD2 (6 bases). CDR1 is SGHTA, CDR2 FQGNSA, per germline. This CDR3 region has 15 residues. Trimming pared 4 bases from V and 2 bases from J, leaving 15 bases between.

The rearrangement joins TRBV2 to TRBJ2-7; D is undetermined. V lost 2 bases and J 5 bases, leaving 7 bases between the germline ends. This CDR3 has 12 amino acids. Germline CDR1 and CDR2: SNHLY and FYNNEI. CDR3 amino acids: CASSEWSDEQYF. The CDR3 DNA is TGTGCCAGCAGTGAATGGTCAGACGAGCAGTACTTC. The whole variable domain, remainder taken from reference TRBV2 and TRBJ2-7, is EPEVTQTPSHQVTQMGQEVILRCVPISNHLYFYWYRQILGQKVEFLVSFYNNEISEKSEIFDDQFSVERPDGSNFTLKIRSTKLEDSAMYFCASSEWSDEQYFGPGTRLTVT.

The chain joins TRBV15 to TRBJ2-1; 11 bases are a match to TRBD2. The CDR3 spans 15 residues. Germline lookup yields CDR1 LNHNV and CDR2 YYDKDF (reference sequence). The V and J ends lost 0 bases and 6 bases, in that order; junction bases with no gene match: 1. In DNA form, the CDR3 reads TGTGCCACCAGCAGAGATAGCGGGGGGGTCAATGAGCAGTTCTTC. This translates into CATSRDSGGVNEQFF.